Listed here are 9 T cell receptor beta chains from one sample, sequenced in a study of post-analysis software for immune sequencing data. Whole-study results and caveats: Four or five TRBV segments (TRBV5-6, TRBV5-1 and TRBV20-1 among them) occurred more frequently in patients than in controls.

The library was made from cDNA and included unique molecular identifiers. TCRdb re-called the PCR reads through MiXCR, storing one row per CDR3 protein. There are 750,000 to 950,000 distinct CDR3 sequences in the sample; under 70% occur only once, and 4.6% lies in the top ten. No antigen has been assigned to these receptors. Sequenced sample: blood. These receptors all come from a girl aged 10 to 17 with multiple sclerosis.

The V and J genes are TRBV29-1 and TRBJ2-7, with D tentatively TRBD1 (6 bases). The CDR3 has 13 amino acids. Germline CDR1 and CDR2: SQVTM and ANQGSEA. With 4 bases removed from V and 3 bases from J, the gap between germline ends came to 13 bases. The CDR3 sequence is CSVVIGGVYEQYF. The CDR3 DNA reads TGCAGCGTTGTCATAGGGGGTGTCTACGAGCAGTACTTC.

On this clonotype: Germline is not matched at one junction end, which may reflect a read error. V is TRBV18 and J is TRBJ1-1; no definite D call. CDR3 size: 16 residues. Germline V lookup: CDR1 KGHSH, CDR2 LQKENI. The DNA of the CDR3 is TGTGCCAGCTCGCCACCGAGGGTGACCATGAACACTGAAGCTTTCTTT. Its translation: CASSPPRVTMNTEAFF.

This sequence joins TRBV29-1 and TRBJ2-5; D unclear. There are 12 residues in the CDR3. The V gene's germline CDR1 is SQVTM and CDR2 ANQGSEA. Trimming removed 7 bases from V and 4 bases from J, with 13 bases in between. The CDR3 DNA is TGCAGCGCCGCCCCGCAGGTAGAGACCCAGTACTTC. The encoded protein is CSAAPQVETQYF.

In this sample, this clonotype turned up a few times. This chain connects TRBV20-1 to TRBJ2-1, with D possibly matching TRBD2 (5 bases). Trimming removed 1 base at V and 4 bases at J, with 8 bases between. CDR1 DFQATT and CDR2 SNEGSKA come from the germline V gene (reference sequence). This CDR3 is built from 13 residues. Here the CDR3 reads CSARGRGYNEQFF. CDR3 nucleotide sequence: TGCAGTGCTAGAGGTCGGGGTTACAATGAGCAGTTCTTC.

This rearrangement joins TRBV9 to TRBJ2-7; a possible D gene is TRBD1 (6 bases). Trimming stripped 4 bases from V and 3 bases from J, with 17 bases between. The CDR3 consists of 15 residues. Germline CDR1 and CDR2: SGDLS and YYNGEE. The CDR3 is CASSPYRTANYEQYF. For the CDR3, the DNA is TGTGCCAGCAGCCCATATCGGACAGCTAACTACGAGCAGTACTTC.

The chain's CDR3 is CASSGPETKQETQYF. CDR3 nucleotides: TGTGCCAGCAGCGGCCCCGAGACTAAACAAGAGACCCAGTACTTC. The chain links TRBV7-8 to TRBJ2-5; perhaps TRBD2 as D (5 bases). V was trimmed by 5 bases and J by 2 bases, leaving 15 bases between them. CDR1 is SGHVS, CDR2 FQNEAQ, per germline. This CDR3 spans 15 amino acids.

The chain recombines TRBV20-1 with TRBJ1-5; no reliable D call. Germline CDR1 DFQATT, CDR2 SNEGSKA (reference sequence). This CDR3 is built from 15 residues. Trimming pared 1 base from V and 5 bases from J, leaving 15 bases between. The CDR3 DNA sequence: TGCAGTGCTAGAGTATCTGGCGGGGTGGATCAGCCCCAGCATTTT. Protein: CSARVSGGVDQPQHF.

J is TRBJ2-7 and V is TRBV20-1, with a weak D call TRBD1 (5 bases). The J call may not be correct, given that the DNA end is closer to TRBJ2-5. CDR1 is DFQATT and CDR2 is SNEGSKA in the germline V gene (reference sequence). CDR3 length equals 12 residues. Here the CDR3 reads CSARSQGETQYF. The CDR3 DNA follows: TGCAGTGCTAGGTCTCAGGGAGAGACCCAGTACTTC.

This clonotype appeared once. The rearrangement joins TRBV7-2 to TRBJ2-3, with D possibly matching TRBD2 (5 bases). V lost 0 bases and J lost 0, with 7 bases in between. This CDR3 spans 15 amino acids. Per germline, CDR1 SGHTA and CDR2 FQGNSA. The CDR3 sequence is CTSSLADFSTDTQYF. In nucleotides, the CDR3 is TGTACCAGCAGCTTAGCGGACTTTAGCACAGATACGCAGTATTTT.